The clone carrying this T cell receptor (beta chain) showed up just once. This entry is derived from a study of shared clonotypes between healthy human individuals. Every subset had its genomic DNA shared out evenly among several immunoSEQ plates. TCRdb's table, derived via immunoSEQ multiplex PCR, lists solely in-frame clones and lacks some. The sample has over 1.4 million clones, over 95% seen once; the top ten hold 1% to 1.5%. This CDR3 contains 13 residues. Germline V gives CDR1 GTSNPN, CDR2 SVGIG (reference sequence). V lost 4 bases to trimming and J lost 3 bases; unmatched junction nucleotides: 3.

The source material was naive CD4+ T cells sorted from blood. The sample's subset: CD45RA+ positively selected. The chain couples TRBV30 to TRBJ1-3; 7 bases align to TRBD1. This clonotype was sampled from a man under 40 in good health. The CDR3 is CAWTGQFGNTIYF. The CDR3 bases are TGTGCCTGGACGGGACAGTTTGGAAACACCATATATTTT. Variable domain in full (rest from reference TRBV30 and TRBJ1-3): SQTIHQWPATLVQPVGSPLSLECTVEGTSNPNLYWYRQAAGRGLQLLFYSVGIGQISSEVPQNLSASRPQDRQFILSSKKLLLSDSGFYLCAWTGQFGNTIYFGEGSWLTVV.